This T cell receptor (beta chain) comes out of a study of cytomegalovirus exposure and HLA in healthy donors. The PCR used 60 Vbeta and 13 Jbeta primers. Repertoires were generated with immunoSEQ multiplex PCR, while TCRdb's copy carries only in-frame clones and drops some. The sample includes about 190,000 clones, approximately 80% of them seen just once. Regarding this clone: A junction end diverges from the germline sequence, so it may reflect a read error. Additional DNA sequences in this sample encode the identical CDR3.

The sequenced sample was PBMCs. This receptor was taken from a woman aged 40-49 years in good health and CMV-seronegative.

CDR3 sequence: CASSNRTSGKLF. The DNA for the CDR3 is TGTGCCAGCAGCAACCGGACTAGCGGGAAACTCTTC. The chain combines TRBV7-2 with TRBJ2-1, with 12 positions matching TRBD2. This CDR3 comprises 12 residues. Germline V gives CDR1 SGHTA, CDR2 FQGNSA.